One and the same sample provided the 3 T cell receptor beta chains below, sequenced in a study of T cells after yellow fever vaccination. TCRdb re-called the 5' RACE reads with MiXCR, one entry per CDR3 protein. The sample shows 250,000 to 350,000 distinct CDR3 sequences, under 9% of them seen only once. Specimen: CD4+ T cells sorted from PBMCs, collected 5 days after the yellow fever booster vaccination. The receptors come from a man younger than 30 who received the YFV17D yellow fever vaccine.

This clonotype was seen only a few times. The chain recombines TRBV12-3 or TRBV12-4 with TRBJ1-1; tentatively, D is TRBD1 (6 bases). This CDR3 region has 14 residues. Trimming cost V 2 bases and J 3 bases, with 10 bases left between them. In nucleotides, the CDR3 is TGTGCCAGCAGTTTAATAGGGGGGGACACTGAAGCTTTCTTT. Protein: CASSLIGGDTEAFF.

The genes are TRBV12-3 or TRBV12-4 and TRBJ2-2; 10 bases line up with TRBD2. Trimming at V came to 11 bases and at J to 0 bases, leaving 15 bases not matched to a gene. This CDR3 contains 18 residues. DNA for the CDR3: TGTGCCGACCACCTGGGGCTAGCGGGGGCGCCGAACACCGGGGAGCTGTTTTTT. It encodes CADHLGLAGAPNTGELFF.

This clonotype appeared a few times. CDR3 in amino acids: CASSYEGRANQPQHF. The CDR3 nucleotides read TGTGCCAGCAGTTACGAAGGGAGGGCTAATCAGCCCCAGCATTTT. The rearrangement joins TRBV6-2 or TRBV6-3 to TRBJ1-5; no firm D call. Trimming removed 2 bases from V and 4 bases from J, with 12 bases in between. The CDR3 consists of 15 residues. CDR1 MNHEY and CDR2 SVGEGT come from the germline V gene.